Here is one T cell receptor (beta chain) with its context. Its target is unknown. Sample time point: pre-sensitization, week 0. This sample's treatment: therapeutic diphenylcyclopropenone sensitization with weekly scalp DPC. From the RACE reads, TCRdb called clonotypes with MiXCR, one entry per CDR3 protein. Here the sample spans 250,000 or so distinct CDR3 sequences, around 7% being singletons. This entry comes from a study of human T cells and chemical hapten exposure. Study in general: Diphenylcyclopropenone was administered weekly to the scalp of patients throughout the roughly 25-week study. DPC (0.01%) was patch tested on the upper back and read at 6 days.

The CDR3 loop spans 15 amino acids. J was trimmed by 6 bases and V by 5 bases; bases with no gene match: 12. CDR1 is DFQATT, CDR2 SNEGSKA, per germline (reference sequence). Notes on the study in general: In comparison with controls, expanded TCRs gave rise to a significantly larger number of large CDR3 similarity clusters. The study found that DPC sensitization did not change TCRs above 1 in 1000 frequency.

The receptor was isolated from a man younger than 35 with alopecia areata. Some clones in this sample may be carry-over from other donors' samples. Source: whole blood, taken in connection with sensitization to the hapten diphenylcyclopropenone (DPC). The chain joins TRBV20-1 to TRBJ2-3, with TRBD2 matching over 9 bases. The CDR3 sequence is CSAAPVAGGPDTQYF. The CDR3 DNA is TGCAGTGCTGCGCCGGTGGCGGGGGGGCCCGATACGCAGTATTTT.